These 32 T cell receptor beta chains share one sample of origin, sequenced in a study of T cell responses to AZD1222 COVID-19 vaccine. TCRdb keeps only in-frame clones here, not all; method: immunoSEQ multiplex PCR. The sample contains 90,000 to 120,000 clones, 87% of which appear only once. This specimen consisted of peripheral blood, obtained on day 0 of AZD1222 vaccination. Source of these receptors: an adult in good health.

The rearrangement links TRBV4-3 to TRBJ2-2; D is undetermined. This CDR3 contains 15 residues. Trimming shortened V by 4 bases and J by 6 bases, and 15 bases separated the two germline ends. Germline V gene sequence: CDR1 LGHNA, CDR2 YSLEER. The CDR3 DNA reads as TGCGCCAGCAGCCGCGGTTCTCTTATCTCCGGGGAGCTGTTTTTT. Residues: CASSRGSLISGELFF.

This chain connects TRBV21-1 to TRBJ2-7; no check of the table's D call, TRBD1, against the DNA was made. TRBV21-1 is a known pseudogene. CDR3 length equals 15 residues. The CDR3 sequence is CASSSETGTLYEQYF. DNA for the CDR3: TGTGCCAGCAGCTCTGAGACCGGGACACTCTACGAGCAGTACTTC.

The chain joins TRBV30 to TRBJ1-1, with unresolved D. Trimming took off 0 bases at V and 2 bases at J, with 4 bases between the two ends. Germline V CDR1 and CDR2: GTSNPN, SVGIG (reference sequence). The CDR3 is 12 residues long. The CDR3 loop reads CAWSVKNTEAFF. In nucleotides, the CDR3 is TGTGCCTGGAGTGTAAAAAACACTGAAGCTTTCTTT.

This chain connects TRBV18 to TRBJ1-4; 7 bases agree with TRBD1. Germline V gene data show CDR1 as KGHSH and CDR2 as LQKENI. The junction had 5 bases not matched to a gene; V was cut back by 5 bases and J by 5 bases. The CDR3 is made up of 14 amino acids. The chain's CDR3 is CASSADRANEKLFF. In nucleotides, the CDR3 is TGTGCCAGCTCAGCTGACAGGGCGAATGAAAAACTGTTTTTT.

The CDR3 nucleotides read TGTGCCAGCAGCCAAGATCTGGGGGTTGTGCTCACTGAAGCTTTCTTT. Amino acids: CASSQDLGVVLTEAFF. The chain has TRBV14 and TRBJ1-1, with a tentative D call TRBD1 (5 bases). Looked up from germline, CDR1 is SGHDN and CDR2 is FVKESK. The V and J ends lost 0 bases and 4 bases respectively, with 15 bases between them. This CDR3 is built from 16 residues.

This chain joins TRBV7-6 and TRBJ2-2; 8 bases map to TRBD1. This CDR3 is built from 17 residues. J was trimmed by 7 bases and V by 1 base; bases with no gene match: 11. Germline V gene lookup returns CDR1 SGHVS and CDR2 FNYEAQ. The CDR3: CASSLGLPRGQVGELFF. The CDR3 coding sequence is TGTGCCAGCAGCTTAGGCCTCCCCAGGGGGCAGGTCGGGGAGCTGTTTTTT. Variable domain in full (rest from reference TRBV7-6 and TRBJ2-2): GAGVSQSPRYKVTKRGQDVALRCDPISGHVSLYWYRQALGQGPEFLTYFNYEAQQDKSGLPNDRFSAERPEGSISTLTIQRTEQRDSAMYRCASSLGLPRGQVGELFFGEGSRLTVL.

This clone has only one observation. The CDR3 nucleotides read TGTGCCAGCAGTTTCAAAGGGAGCACTGAAGCTTTCTTT. It codes for CASSFKGSTEAFF. V is TRBV27 and J is TRBJ1-1; D unresolved. Deletions cut 3 bases from V and 4 bases from J, with 9 bases between. CDR1 and CDR2 (germline): MNHEY, SMNVEV (reference sequence). The CDR3 spans 13 residues.

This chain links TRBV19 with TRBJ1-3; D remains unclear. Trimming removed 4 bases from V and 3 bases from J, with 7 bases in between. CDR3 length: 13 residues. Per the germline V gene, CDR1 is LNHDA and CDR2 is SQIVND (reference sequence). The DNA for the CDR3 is TGTGCCAGTAGTAAGGCGGTTGGAAACACCATATATTTT. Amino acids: CASSKAVGNTIYF.

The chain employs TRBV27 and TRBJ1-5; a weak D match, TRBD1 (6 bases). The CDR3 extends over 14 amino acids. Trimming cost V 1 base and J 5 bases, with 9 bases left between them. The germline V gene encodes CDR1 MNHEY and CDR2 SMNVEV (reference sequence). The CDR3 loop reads CASSLLGGHQPQHF. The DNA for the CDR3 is TGTGCCAGCAGTTTATTGGGGGGGCATCAGCCCCAGCATTTT.

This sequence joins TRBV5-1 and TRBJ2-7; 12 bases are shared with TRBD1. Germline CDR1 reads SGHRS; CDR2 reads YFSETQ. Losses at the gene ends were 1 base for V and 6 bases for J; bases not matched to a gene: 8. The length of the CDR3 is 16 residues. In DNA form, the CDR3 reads TGCGCCAGCAGCTTGATGGGGACAGGGGGCCTCTCCGAGCAGTACTTC. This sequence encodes CASSLMGTGGLSEQYF.

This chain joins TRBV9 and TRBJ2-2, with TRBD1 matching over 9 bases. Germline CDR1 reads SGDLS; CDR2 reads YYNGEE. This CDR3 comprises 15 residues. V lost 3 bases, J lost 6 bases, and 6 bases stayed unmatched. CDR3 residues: CASSGTGAAPGELFF. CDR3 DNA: TGTGCCAGCAGCGGGACAGGGGCCGCGCCCGGGGAGCTGTTTTTT.

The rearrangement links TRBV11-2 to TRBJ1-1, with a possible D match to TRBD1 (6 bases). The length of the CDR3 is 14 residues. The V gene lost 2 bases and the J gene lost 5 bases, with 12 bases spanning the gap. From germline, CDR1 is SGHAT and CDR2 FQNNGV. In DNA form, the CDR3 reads TGTGCCAGCAGCTTACAGGGGTTTAATACTGAAGCTTTCTTT. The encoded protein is CASSLQGFNTEAFF.

The CDR3 loop reads CASSLLKWTGHLYGYTF. The CDR3 nucleotides are TGTGCCAGCTCACTCCTTAAATGGACAGGACACTTATATGGCTACACCTTC. The rearrangement uses TRBV18 and TRBJ1-2, with 7 bases identical to TRBD1. J gave up 5 bases and V 4 bases, and 16 bases lay outside the gene matches. The CDR3 extends over 17 amino acids. CDR1 and CDR2 (germline): KGHSH, LQKENI.

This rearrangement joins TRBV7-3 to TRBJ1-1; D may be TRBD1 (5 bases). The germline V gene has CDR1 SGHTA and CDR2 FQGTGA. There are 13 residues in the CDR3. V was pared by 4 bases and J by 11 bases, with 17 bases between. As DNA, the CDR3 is TGTGCCAGCAGCTCAAACCCTGGGGGGGAGGCTTTCTTT. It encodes CASSSNPGGEAFF.

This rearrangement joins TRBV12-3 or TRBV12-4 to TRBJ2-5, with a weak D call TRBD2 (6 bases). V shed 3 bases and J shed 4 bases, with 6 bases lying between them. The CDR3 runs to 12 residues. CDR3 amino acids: CASSFSGETQYF. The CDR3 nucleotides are TGTGCCAGCAGTTTTAGCGGAGAGACCCAGTACTTC.

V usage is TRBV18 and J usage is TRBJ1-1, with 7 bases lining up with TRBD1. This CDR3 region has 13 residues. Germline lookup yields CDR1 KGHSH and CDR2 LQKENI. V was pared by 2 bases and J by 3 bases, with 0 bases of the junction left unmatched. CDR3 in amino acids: CASSPDRDTEAFF. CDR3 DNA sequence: TGTGCCAGCTCACCAGACAGGGACACTGAAGCTTTCTTT.

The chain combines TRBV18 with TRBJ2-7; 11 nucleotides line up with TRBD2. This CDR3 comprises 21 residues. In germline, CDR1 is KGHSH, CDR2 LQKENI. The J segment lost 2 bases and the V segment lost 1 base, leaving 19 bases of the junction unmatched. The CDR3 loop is CASSPLSSLPGTSGHTYEQYF. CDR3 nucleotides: TGTGCCAGCTCACCACTAAGTTCCCTTCCCGGGACTAGCGGCCACACCTACGAGCAGTACTTC. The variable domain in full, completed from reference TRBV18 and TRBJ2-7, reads NAGVMQNPRHLVRRRGQEARLRCSPMKGHSHVYWYRQLPEEGLKFMVYLQKENIIDESGMPKERFSAEFPKEGPSILRIQQVVRGDSAAYFCASSPLSSLPGTSGHTYEQYFGPGTRLTVT.

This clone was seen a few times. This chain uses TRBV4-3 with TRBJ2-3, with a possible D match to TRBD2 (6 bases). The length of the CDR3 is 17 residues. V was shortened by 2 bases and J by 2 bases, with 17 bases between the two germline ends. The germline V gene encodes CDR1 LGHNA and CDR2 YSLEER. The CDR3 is CASSQMGGAGPTDTQYF. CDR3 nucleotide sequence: TGCGCCAGCAGCCAAATGGGTGGAGCGGGCCCCACAGATACGCAGTATTTT.

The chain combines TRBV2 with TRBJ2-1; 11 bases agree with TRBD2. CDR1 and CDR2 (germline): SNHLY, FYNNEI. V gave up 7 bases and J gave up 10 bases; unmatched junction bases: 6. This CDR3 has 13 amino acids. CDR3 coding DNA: TGTGCCAGCAAACTAGCGGGAGATCGGGAGCAGTTCTTC. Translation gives CASKLAGDREQFF.

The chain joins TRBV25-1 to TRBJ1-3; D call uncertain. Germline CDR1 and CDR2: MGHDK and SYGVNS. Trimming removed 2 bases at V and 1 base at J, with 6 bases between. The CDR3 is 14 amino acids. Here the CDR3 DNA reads TGTGCCAGCAGTGAAGAGCGGTCTGGAAACACCATATATTTT. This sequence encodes CASSEERSGNTIYF. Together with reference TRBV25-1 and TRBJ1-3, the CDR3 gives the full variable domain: EADIYQTPRYLVIGTGKKITLECSQTMGHDKMYWYQQDPGMELHLIHYSYGVNSTEKGDLSSESTVSRIRTEHFPLTLESARPSHTSQYLCASSEERSGNTIYFGEGSWLTVV.

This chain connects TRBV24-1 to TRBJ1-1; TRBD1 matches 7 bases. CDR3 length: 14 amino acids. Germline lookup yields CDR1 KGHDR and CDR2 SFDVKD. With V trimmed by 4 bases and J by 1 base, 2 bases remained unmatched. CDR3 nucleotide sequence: TGTGCCACCAGTGACCGGACAGGGAACACTGAAGCTTTCTTT. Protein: CATSDRTGNTEAFF.

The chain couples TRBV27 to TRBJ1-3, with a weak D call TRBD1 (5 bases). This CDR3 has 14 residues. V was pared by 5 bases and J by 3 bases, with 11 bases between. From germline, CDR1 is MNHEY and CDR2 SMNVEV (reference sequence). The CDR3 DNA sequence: TGTGCCAGCAGTCGGGGGGGTTTTGGAAACACCATATATTTT. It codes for CASSRGGFGNTIYF.

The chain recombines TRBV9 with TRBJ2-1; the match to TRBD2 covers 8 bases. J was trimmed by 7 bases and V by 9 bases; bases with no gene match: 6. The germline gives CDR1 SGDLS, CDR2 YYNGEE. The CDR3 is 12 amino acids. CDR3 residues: CATGLATNEQFF. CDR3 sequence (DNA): TGTGCCACCGGACTAGCTACTAATGAGCAGTTCTTC.

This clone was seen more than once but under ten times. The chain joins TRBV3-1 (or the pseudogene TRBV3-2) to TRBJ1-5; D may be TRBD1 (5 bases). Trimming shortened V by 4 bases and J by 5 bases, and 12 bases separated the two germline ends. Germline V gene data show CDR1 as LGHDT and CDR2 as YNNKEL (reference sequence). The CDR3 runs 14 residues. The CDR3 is CASSRGHRDQPQHF. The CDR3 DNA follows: TGTGCCAGCAGCCGAGGACACCGTGATCAGCCCCAGCATTTT.

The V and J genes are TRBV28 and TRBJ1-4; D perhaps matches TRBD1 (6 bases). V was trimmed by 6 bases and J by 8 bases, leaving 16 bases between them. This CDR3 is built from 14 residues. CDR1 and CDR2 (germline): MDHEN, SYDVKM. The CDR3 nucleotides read TGTGCCAGCAGAAGAGGACAGTTAAGAGAAAAACTGTTTTTT. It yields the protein CASRRGQLREKLFF.

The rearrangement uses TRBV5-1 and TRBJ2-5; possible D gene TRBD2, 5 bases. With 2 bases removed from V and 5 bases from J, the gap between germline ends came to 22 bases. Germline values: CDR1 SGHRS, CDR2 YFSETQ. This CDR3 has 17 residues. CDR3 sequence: CASSFGVGALFGETQYF. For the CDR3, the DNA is TGCGCCAGCAGCTTCGGGGTGGGAGCCCTTTTCGGGGAGACCCAGTACTTC.

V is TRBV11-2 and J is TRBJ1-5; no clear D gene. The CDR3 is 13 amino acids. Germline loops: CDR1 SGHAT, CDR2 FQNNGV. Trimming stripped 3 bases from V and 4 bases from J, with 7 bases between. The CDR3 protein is CASSFDRNQPQHF. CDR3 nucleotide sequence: TGTGCCAGCAGCTTCGACCGAAATCAGCCCCAGCATTTT.

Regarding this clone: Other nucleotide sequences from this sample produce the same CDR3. Here the CDR3 reads CASSLGGNTEAFF. The CDR3 DNA is TGCGCCAGCAGCCTAGGGGGTAACACTGAAGCTTTCTTT. The chain combines TRBV5-1 with TRBJ1-1, with D maybe TRBD1 (6 bases). V lost 4 bases and J lost 2, with 9 bases in between. The CDR3 is 13 amino acids. Germline V gene sequence: CDR1 SGHRS, CDR2 YFSETQ.

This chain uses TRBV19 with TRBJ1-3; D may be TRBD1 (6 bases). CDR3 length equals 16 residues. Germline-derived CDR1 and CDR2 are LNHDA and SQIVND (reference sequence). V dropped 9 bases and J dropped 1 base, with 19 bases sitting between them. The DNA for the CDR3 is TGTGCCAGCACCGCGAGAGGGGGACTATCTGGAAACACCATATATTTT. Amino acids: CASTARGGLSGNTIYF.

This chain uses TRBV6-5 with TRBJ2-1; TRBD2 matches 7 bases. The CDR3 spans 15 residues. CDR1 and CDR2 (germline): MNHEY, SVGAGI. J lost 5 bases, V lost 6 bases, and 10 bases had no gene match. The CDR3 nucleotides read TGTGCCAGCAGCCTCTCGGGGGGAGAAAACAATGAGCAGTTCTTC. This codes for CASSLSGGENNEQFF.

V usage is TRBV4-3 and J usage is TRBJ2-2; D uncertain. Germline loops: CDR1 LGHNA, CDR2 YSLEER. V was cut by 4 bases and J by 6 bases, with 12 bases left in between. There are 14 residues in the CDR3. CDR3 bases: TGCGCCAGCAGCCCGGTGGGGTCTTCCGGGGAGCTGTTTTTT. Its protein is CASSPVGSSGELFF.

CDR3 DNA sequence: TGTGCCAGCACCCAATCCACAGATACGCAGTATTTT. As protein: CASTQSTDTQYF. The rearrangement joins TRBV6-6 to TRBJ2-3, with D unresolved. The CDR3 is 12 amino acids. Trimming shortened V by 7 bases and J by 2 bases, and 7 bases separated the two germline ends. Germline CDR1 and CDR2: MNHNY and SVGAGI (reference sequence).